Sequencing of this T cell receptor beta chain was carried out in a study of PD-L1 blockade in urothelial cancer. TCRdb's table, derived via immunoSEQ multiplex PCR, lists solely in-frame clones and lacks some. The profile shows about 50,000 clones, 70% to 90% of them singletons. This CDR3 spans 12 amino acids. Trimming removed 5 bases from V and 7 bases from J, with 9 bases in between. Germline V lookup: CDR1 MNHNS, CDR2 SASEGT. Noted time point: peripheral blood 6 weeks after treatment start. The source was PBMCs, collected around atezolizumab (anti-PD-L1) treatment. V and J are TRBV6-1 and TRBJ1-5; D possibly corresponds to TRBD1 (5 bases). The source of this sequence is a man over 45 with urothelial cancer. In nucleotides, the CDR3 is TGTGCCAGCAGTTATCAGGGACAGCCCCAGCATTTT. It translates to CASSYQGQPQHF.